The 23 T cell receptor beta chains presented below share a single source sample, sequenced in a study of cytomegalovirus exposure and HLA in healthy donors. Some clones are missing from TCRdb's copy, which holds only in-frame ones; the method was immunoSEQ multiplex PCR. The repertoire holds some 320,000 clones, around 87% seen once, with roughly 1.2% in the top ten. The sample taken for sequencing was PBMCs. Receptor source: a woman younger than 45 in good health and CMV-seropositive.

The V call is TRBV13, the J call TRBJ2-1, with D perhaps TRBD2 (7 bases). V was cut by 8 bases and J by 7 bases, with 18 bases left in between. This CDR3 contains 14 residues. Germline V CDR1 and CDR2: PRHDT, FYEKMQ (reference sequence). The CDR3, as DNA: TGTGCCAGCCTTTATGGGGGGGCCCCTAATGAGCAGTTCTTC. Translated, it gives CASLYGGAPNEQFF.

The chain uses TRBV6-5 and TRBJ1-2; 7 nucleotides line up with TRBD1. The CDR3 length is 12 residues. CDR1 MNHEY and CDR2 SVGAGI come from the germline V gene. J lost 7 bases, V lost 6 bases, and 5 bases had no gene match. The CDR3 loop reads CASSRQGFGYTF. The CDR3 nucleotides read TGTGCCAGCAGCCGACAGGGTTTTGGCTACACCTTC.

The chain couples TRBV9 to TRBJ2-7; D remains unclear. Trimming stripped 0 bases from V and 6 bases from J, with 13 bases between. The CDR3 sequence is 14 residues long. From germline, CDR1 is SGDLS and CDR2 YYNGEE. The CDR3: CASSVDARRSEQYF. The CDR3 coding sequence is TGTGCCAGCAGCGTAGATGCGCGAAGGTCCGAGCAGTACTTC.

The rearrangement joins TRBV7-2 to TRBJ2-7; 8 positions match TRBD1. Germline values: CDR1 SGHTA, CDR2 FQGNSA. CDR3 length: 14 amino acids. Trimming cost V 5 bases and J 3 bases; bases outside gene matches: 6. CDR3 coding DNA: TGTGCCAGCAGCGTAGGACAGGGAGGCTACGAGCAGTACTTC. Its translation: CASSVGQGGYEQYF.

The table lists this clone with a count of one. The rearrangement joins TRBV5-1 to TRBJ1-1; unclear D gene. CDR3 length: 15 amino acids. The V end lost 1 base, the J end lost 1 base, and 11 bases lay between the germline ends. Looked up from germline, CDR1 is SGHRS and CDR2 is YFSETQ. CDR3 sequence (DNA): TGCGCCAGCAGCTTGAAACCGGGCGGGAACACTGAAGCTTTCTTT. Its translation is CASSLKPGGNTEAFF.

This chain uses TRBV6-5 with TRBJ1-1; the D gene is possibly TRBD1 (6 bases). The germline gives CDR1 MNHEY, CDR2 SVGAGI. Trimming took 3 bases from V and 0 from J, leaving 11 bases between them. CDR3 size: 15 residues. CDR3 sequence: CASSYLPGVNTEAFF. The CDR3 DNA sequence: TGTGCCAGCAGTTATCTTCCAGGGGTGAACACTGAAGCTTTCTTT.

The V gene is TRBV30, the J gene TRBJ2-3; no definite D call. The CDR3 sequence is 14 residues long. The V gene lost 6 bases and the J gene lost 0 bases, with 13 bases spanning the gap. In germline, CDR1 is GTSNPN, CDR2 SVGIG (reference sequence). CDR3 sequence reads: CACIQHPSTDTQYF. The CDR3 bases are TGTGCCTGTATACAACATCCTAGCACAGATACGCAGTATTTT.

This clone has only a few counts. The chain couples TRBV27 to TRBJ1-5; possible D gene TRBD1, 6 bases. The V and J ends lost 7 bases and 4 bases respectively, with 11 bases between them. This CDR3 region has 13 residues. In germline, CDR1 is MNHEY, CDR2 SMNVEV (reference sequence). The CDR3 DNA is TGTGCCAGCACGACAGGAGATAATCAGCCCCAGCATTTT. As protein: CASTTGDNQPQHF.

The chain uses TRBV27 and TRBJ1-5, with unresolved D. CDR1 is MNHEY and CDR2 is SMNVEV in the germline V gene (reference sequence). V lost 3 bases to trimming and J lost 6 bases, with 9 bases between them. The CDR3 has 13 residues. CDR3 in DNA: TGTGCCAGCAGTTTCCAACACGGTCAGCCCCAGCATTTT. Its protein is CASSFQHGQPQHF.

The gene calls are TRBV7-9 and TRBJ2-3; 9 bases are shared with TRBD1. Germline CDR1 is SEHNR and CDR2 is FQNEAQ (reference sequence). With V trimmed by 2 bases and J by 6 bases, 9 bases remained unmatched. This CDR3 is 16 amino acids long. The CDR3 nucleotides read TGTGCCAGCAGCTTACTGAGGGACAGGGTGCCCGATACGCAGTATTTT. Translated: CASSLLRDRVPDTQYF.

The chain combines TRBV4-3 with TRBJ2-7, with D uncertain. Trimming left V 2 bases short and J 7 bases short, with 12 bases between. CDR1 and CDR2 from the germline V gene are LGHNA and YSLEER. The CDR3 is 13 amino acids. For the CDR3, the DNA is TGCGCCAGCAGCCAAACAGCCGGTCGGGAGCAGTACTTC. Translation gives CASSQTAGREQYF.

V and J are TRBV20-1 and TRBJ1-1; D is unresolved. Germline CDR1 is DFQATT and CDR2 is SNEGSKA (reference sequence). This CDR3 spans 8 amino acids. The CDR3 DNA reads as TGCAGCCCCACAGAGAAATTCTTT. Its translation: CSPTEKFF.

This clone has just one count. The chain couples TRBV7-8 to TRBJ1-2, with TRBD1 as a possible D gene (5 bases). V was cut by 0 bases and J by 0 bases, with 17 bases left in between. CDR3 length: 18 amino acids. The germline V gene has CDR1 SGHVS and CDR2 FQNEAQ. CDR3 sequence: CASSLALRGPRTNYGYTF. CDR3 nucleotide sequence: TGTGCCAGCAGCTTAGCGCTTAGGGGCCCGCGGACTAACTATGGCTACACCTTC.

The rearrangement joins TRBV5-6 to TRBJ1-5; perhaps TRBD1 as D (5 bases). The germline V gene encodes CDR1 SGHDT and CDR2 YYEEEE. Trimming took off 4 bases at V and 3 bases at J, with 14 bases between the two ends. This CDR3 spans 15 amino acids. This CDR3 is CASSPSGTANQPQHF. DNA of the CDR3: TGTGCCAGCAGCCCCAGCGGGACCGCCAATCAGCCCCAGCATTTT.

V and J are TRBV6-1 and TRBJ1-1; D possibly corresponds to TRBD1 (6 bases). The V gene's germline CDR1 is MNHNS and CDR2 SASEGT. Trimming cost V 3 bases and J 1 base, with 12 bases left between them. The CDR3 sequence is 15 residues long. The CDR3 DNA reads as TGTGCCAGCAGTGAGGGAACAGGGCCGAACACTGAAGCTTTCTTT. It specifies CASSEGTGPNTEAFF.

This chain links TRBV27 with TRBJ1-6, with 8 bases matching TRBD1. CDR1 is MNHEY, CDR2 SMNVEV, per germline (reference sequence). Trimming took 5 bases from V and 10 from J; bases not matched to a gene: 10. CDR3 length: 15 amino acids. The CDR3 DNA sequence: TGTGCCAGCAGTCTCCTCAGGGGGCTAGGGTCACCCCTCCACTTT. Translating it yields CASSLLRGLGSPLHF.

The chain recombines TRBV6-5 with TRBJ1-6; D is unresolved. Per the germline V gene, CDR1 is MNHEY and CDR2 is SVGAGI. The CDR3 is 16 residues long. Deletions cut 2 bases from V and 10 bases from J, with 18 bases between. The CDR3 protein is CASSYRAPGVGSPLHF. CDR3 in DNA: TGTGCCAGCAGTTACCGGGCTCCCGGGGTCGGGTCACCCCTCCACTTT.

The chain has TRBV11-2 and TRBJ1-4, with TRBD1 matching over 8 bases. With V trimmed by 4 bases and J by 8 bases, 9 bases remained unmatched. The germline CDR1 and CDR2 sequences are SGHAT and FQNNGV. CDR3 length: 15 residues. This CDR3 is CASSSTGTGREKLFF. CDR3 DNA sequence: TGTGCCAGCAGCTCGACCGGGACAGGCAGAGAAAAACTGTTTTTT.

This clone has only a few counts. CDR3 amino acids: CASRAGLDGYTF. As DNA, the CDR3 is TGTGCCAGCCGGGCGGGTTTGGACGGCTACACCTTC. V is TRBV5-6 and J is TRBJ1-2; D is undetermined. CDR1 and CDR2 from the germline V gene are SGHDT and YYEEEE. V lost 7 bases, J lost 8 bases, and 15 bases lay in between. This CDR3 is built from 12 residues.

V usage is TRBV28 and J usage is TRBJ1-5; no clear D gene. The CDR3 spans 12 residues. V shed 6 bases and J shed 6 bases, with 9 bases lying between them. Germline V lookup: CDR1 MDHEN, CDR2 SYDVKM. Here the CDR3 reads CASSETGQPQHF. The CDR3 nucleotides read TGTGCCAGCAGCGAAACGGGTCAGCCCCAGCATTTT.

CDR3 DNA: TGTGCCAGCAGTGTTCCCCGCAGGGGCGGGGTTGAAAAACTGTTTTTT. This encodes CASSVPRRGGVEKLFF. The V call is TRBV2, the J call TRBJ1-4, with D possibly matching TRBD1 (6 bases). V lost 4 bases and J lost 7, with 19 bases in between. Germline values: CDR1 SNHLY, CDR2 FYNNEI. This CDR3 contains 16 residues.

The CDR3 nucleotides read TGTGCCAGCAGCTCAGAGACCCTAGTACAAGAGACCCAGTACTTC. This encodes CASSSETLVQETQYF. The chain uses TRBV5-4 and TRBJ2-5, with D hard to call. CDR1 is SGHNT and CDR2 is YYREEE in the germline V gene (reference sequence). V shed 3 bases and J shed 2 bases, with 14 bases lying between them. The CDR3 runs 15 residues. Full variable domain (missing parts from reference TRBV5-4 and TRBJ2-5): ETGVTQSPTHLIKTRGQQVTLRCSSQSGHNTVSWYQQALGQGPQFIFQYYREEENGRGNFPPRFSGLQFPNYSSELNVNALELDDSALYLCASSSETLVQETQYFGPGTRLLVL.

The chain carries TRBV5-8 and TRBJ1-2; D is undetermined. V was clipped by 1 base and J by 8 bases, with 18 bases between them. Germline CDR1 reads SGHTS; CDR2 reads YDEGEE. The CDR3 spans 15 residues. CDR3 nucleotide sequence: TGTGCCAGCAGCTTGCGAGACGGTGAATCTCTGGGCTACACCTTC. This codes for CASSLRDGESLGYTF.